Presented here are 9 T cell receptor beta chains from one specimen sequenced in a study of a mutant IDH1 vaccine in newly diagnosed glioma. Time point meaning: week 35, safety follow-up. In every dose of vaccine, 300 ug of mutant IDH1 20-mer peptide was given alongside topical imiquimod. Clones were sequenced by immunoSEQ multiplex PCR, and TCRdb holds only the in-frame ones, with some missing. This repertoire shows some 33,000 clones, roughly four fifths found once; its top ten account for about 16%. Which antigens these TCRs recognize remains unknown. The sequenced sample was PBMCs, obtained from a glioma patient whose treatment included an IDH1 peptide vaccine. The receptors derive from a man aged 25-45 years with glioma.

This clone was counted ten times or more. The CDR3 DNA follows: TGTGCCAGCAGTGAATTGTCGGACAGGGGGCACACTGAAGCTTTCTTT. It is translated as CASSELSDRGHTEAFF. The chain carries TRBV25-1 and TRBJ1-1, with 11 positions matching TRBD1. The CDR3 sequence is 16 residues long. The junction had 4 bases not matched to a gene; V was cut back by 1 base and J by 3 bases. Per the germline V gene, CDR1 is MGHDK and CDR2 is SYGVNS.

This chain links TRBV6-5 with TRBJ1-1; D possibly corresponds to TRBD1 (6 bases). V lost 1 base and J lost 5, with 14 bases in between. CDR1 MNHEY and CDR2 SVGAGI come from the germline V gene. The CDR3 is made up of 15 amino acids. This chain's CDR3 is CASSYLRGVWTEAFF. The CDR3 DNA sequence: TGTGCCAGCAGTTACTTGAGGGGGGTCTGGACTGAAGCTTTCTTT.

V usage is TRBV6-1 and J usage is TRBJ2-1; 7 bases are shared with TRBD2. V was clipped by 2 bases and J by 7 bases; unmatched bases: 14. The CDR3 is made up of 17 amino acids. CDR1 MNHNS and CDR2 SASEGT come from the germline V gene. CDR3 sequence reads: CASSESLGASGPNEQFF. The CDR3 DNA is TGTGCCAGCAGTGAAAGTCTTGGGGCTAGCGGACCTAATGAGCAGTTCTTC.

CDR3 region: CASSFTGFTGELFF. The CDR3 DNA sequence: TGTGCCAGCAGTTTTACAGGGTTCACCGGGGAGCTGTTTTTT. The chain links TRBV6-5 to TRBJ2-2; the D gene is possibly TRBD1 (6 bases). The germline V gene encodes CDR1 MNHEY and CDR2 SVGAGI. Trimming pared 4 bases from V and 4 bases from J, leaving 10 bases between. This CDR3 has 14 amino acids.

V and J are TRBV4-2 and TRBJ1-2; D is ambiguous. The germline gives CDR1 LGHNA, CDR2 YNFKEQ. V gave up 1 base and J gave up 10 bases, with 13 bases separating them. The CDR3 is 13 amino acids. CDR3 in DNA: TGTGCCAGCAGCCAAGCCTCCGGGGTCTACTACACCTTC. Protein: CASSQASGVYYTF.

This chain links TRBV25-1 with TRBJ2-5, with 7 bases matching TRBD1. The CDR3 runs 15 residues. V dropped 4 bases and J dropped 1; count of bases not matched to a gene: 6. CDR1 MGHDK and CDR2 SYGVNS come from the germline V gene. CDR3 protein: CASSARGQIQETQYF. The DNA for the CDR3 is TGTGCCAGCAGTGCCAGGGGACAGATCCAAGAGACCCAGTACTTC.

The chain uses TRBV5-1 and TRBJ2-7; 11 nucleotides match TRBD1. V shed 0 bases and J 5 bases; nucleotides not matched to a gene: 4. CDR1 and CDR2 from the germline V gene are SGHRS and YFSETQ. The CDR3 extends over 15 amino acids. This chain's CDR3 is CASSLAGQGAHEQYF. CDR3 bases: TGCGCCAGCAGCTTGGCTGGACAGGGGGCCCACGAGCAGTACTTC.

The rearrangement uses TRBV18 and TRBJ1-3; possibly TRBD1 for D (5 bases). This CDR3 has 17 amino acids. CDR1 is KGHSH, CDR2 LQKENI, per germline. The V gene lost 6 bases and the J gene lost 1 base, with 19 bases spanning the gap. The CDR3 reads CASSPKRRGASGNTIYF. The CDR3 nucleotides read TGTGCCAGCTCCCCTAAGAGAAGAGGGGCGTCTGGAAACACCATATATTTT.

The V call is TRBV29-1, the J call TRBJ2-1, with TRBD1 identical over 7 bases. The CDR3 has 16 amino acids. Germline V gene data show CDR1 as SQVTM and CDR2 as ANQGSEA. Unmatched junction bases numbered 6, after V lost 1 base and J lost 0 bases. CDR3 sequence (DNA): TGCAGCGTTGAAGGGACAGGCATACTCTCCTACAATGAGCAGTTCTTC. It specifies CSVEGTGILSYNEQFF.